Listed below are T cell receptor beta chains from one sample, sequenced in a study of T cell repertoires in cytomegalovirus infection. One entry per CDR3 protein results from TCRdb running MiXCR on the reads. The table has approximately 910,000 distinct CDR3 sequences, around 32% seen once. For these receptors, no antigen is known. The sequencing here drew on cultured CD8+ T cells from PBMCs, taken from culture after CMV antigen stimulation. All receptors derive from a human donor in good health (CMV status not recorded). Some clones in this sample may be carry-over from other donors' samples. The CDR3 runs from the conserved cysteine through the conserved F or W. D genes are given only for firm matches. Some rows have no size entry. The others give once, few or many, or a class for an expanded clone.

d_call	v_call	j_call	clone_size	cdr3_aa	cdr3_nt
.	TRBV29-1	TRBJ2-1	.	CSARKEAYNEQFF	TGCAGCGCGCGCAAGGAGGCCTACAATGAGCAGTTCTTC
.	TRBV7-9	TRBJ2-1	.	CASSFNLPEQFF	TGTGCCAGCAGCTTTAATCTGCCCGAGCAGTTCTTC
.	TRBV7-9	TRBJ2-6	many	CASSLPGDRSGANVLTF	TGTGCCAGCAGCTTGCCAGGGGACCGCTCTGGGGCCAACGTCCTGACTTTC
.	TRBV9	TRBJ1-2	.	CASRENGYTF	TGTGCCAGCAGAGAAAATGGCTACACCTTC
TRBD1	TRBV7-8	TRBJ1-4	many	CASSSGQGAGELFF	TGTGCCAGCAGCTCCGGACAGGGGGCTGGTGAACTGTTTTTT
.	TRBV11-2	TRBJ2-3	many	CASSFPGTDTQYF	TGTGCCAGCAGTTTCCCAGGCACAGATACGCAGTATTTT
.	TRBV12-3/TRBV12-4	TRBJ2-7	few	CATTSYEQYF	TGTGCCACCACATCCTACGAGCAGTACTTC
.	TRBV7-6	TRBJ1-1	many	CASSLKGGTEAFF	TGTGCCAGCAGCTTAAAAGGGGGCACTGAAGCTTTCTTT
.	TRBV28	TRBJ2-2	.	CASSSTSISTGELFF	TGTGCCAGCAGTTCAACGTCTATTTCCACCGGGGAGCTGTTTTTT
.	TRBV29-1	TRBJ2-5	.	CSIDDAWDQETQYF	TGCAGCATTGACGACGCGTGGGATCAAGAGACCCAGTACTTC
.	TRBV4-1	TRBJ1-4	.	CASSQAPGTRVEKLFF	TGCGCCAGCAGCCAGGCCCCGGGCACCAGGGTTGAAAAACTGTTTTTT
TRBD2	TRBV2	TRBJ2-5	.	CASSEGLAGDQETQYF	TGTGCCAGCAGTGAAGGTCTAGCGGGGGATCAAGAGACCCAGTACTTC
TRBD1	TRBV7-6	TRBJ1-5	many	CASSLWAGTAGNQPQHF	TGTGCCAGCAGCTTGTGGGCTGGGACAGCCGGCAATCAGCCCCAGCATTTT
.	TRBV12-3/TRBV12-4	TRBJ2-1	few	CASSSTGESYNEQFF	TGTGCCAGCAGTTCCACAGGAGAATCCTACAATGAGCAGTTCTTC
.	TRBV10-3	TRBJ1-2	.	CAISDDRDFYGYTF	TGTGCCATCAGTGATGACAGAGACTTCTATGGCTACACCTTC
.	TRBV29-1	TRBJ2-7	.	CSVEEEERYEQYF	TGCAGCGTTGAAGAGGAAGAGAGATACGAGCAGTACTTC
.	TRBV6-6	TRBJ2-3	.	CASSKQGFQDTQYF	TGTGCCAGCAGTAAGCAGGGATTCCAAGATACGCAGTATTTT
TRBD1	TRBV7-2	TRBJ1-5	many	CASSSWTGEINQPQHF	TGTGCCAGCAGCTCCTGGACAGGGGAGATCAATCAGCCCCAGCATTTT
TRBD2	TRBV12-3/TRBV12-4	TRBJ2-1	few	CASSPSLAAYYNEQFF	TGTGCCAGCAGTCCCTCACTAGCGGCGTATTACAATGAGCAGTTCTTC
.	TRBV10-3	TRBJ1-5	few	CATLDSFYSNQPQHF	TGTGCCACCTTGGACAGCTTTTATAGCAATCAGCCCCAGCATTTT